This T cell receptor (beta chain) derives from a study of blood T cell repertoires in COVID-19. Study at large: Acute-phase and convalescent COVID-19 samples originated in the United States, Italy and Spain.

Individuals aged about 18 to 90 years were recruited from 24 US areas. Allocation to cohorts depended on clinical history reported by the participants. This CDR3 is 17 amino acids long. CDR1 is SNHLY and CDR2 is FYNNEI in the germline V gene. Unmatched junction bases numbered 10, after V lost 4 bases and J lost 3 bases. The protocol was immunoSEQ multiplex PCR, while the TCRdb copy is restricted to in-frame clones and leaves out a portion. The profile covers 200,000 to 250,000 clones, with about 86% appearing a single time and 3.5% to 4% taken by the ten largest. This TCR was recovered from a woman between 40 and 50 years old with acute COVID-19. Material for sequencing was PBMCs or T cells enriched from blood (not recorded which). The chain is built from TRBV2 and TRBJ2-1; 9 nucleotides agree with TRBD1. Here the CDR3 reads CASSGDVTGQGYNEQFF. For the CDR3, the DNA is TGTGCCAGCAGTGGAGACGTTACGGGACAGGGCTACAATGAGCAGTTCTTC.